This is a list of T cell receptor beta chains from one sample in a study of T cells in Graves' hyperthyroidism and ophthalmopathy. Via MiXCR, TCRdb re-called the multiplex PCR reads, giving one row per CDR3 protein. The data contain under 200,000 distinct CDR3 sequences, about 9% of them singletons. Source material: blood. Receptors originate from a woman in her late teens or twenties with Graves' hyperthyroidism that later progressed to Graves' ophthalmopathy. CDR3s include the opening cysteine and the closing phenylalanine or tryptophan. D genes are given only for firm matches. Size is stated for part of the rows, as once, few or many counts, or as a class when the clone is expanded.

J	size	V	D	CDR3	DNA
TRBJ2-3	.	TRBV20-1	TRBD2	CSASALDGGYTDTQYF	TGCAGTGCTAGTGCTTTGGACGGGGGGTACACAGATACGCAGTATTTT
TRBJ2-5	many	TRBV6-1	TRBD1	CASSRNPTGGETQYF	TGTGCCAGCAGCCGTAACCCCACAGGGGGAGAGACCCAGTACTTC
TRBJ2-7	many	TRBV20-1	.	CSARDLSGYYEQYF	TGCAGTGCTAGAGATCTGTCAGGGTACTACGAGCAGTACTTC
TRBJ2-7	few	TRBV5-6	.	CASSLGQLLSYEQYF	TGTGCCAGCAGCTTGGGACAACTTCTATCCTACGAGCAGTACTTC
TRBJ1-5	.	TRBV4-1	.	CASSQDMKGRDQPQHF	TGCGCCAGCAGCCAAGATATGAAGGGGCGGGATCAGCCCCAGCATTTT
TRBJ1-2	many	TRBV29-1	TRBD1	CSVPGQAYGYTF	TGCAGCGTTCCGGGACAGGCCTATGGCTACACCTTC
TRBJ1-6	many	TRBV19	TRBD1	CASSIQTGTVSPPLHF	TGTGCCAGTAGTATTCAGACCGGGACAGTATCTCCACCCCTCCACTTT
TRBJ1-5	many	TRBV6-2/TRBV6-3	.	CASSYMGTGQPQHF	TGTGCCAGCAGTTACATGGGGACTGGGCAGCCCCAGCATTTT
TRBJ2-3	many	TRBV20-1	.	CSARDGLYTDTQYF	TGCAGTGCTAGAGATGGTCTCTACACAGATACGCAGTATTTT
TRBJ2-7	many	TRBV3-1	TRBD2	CASSHIAGGFYEQYF	TGTGCCAGCAGCCATATAGCGGGAGGGTTTTACGAGCAGTACTTC
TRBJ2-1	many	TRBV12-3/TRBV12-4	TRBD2	CASSFNRLAGVSEQFF	TGTGCCAGCAGTTTTAATCGTCTAGCGGGAGTCAGTGAGCAGTTCTTC